Below, one TCR beta chain is given with its context. Its specificity is not known. Germline V gives CDR1 MNHEY, CDR2 SMNVEV (reference sequence). The CDR3 contains 14 residues. V was cut by 5 bases and J by 1 base, with 11 bases left in between. Using a J-beta primer mix together with a sample-barcoded 5' primer, a second PCR was run for roughly 6 to 12 cycles. TCRdb reanalysed the 5' RACE reads using MiXCR and keeps one entry per CDR3 protein. The sample includes around 1.5 million distinct CDR3 sequences, approximately 40% of them seen just once. This sample was included in a study of blood T cells in healthy people across ages. Notes on the study in general: More naive CD4+ cells and higher diversity were found in long-lived than in aged donors. Roughly linear declines in TCR beta diversity per million T cells occurred with age. Possibly, changes in expanded clonotypes were confounded because donor CMV status was unknown.

Sequencing was done on a sample of blood. This TCR was recovered from a woman aged 18-29 years in good health. The V call is TRBV27, the J call TRBJ1-1; D is unresolved. In DNA form, the CDR3 reads TGTGCCAGCAGTGCCCAGTTGAAGAACACTGAAGCTTTCTTT. This sequence encodes CASSAQLKNTEAFF.